One and the same sample provided the 7 T cell receptor beta chains below, sequenced in a study of blood T cell repertoires in COVID-19 (dated by TCRdb to between 2020 and 2021). The library was generated by the immunoSEQ multiplex PCR assay. This is the immuneACCESS table as TCRdb keeps it, with only in-frame sequences that have V and J called. A part of the clones is gone; compared with another copy, unresolved V genes explain less than half, and the rest is unexplained. The sample includes roughly 260,000 clones, with 88% observed a single time. Roughly 4% of the sample is held by the ten biggest clonotypes. The specimen sequenced was peripheral blood. The receptor source for this set is a man in his 60s who had recovered from COVID-19.

The chain is built from TRBV14 and TRBJ2-6; D is unresolved. CDR1 and CDR2 from the germline V gene are SGHDN and FVKESK. The CDR3 length is 15 residues. V was pared by 2 bases and J by 0 bases, with 5 bases between. In DNA, the CDR3 is TGTGCCAGCAGCCAACGGTTCTCTGGGGCCAACGTCCTGACTTTC. Amino acid sequence: CASSQRFSGANVLTF.

The chain employs TRBV5-6 and TRBJ2-3, with 12 bases aligning to TRBD2. Germline loops: CDR1 SGHDT, CDR2 YYEEEE. The CDR3 loop spans 15 amino acids. The trim removed 4 bases at V and 3 bases at J, leaving 3 bases unmatched. CDR3 sequence (DNA): TGTGCCAGCAGCCTAGGACTAGCGGGGACAGATACGCAGTATTTT. It encodes CASSLGLAGTDTQYF.

This clone was recorded a few times. The genes are TRBV5-3 and TRBJ1-6, with TRBD1 as a possible D gene (6 bases). TRBV5-3 is given ORF status, its function remaining uncertain. Trimming shortened V by 4 bases and J by 6 bases, and 20 bases separated the two germline ends. This CDR3 contains 17 residues. The DNA for the CDR3 is TGTGCCAGAAGCGCGGGACTAACAGGACAGCCTAATTCACCCCTCCACTTT. Encoded protein: CARSAGLTGQPNSPLHF.

This chain uses TRBV7-2 with TRBJ1-1; 7 nucleotides agree with TRBD1. Germline values: CDR1 SGHTA, CDR2 FQGNSA. CDR3 length: 17 amino acids. The ends lost 4 bases at V and 3 bases at J; junction bases unmatched: 14. CDR3 protein: CASSSAGTVRLYTEAFF. The DNA for the CDR3 is TGTGCCAGCAGCTCCGCCGGGACAGTGAGATTGTACACTGAAGCTTTCTTT.

The chain couples TRBV14 to TRBJ2-7; no definite D call. The CDR3 is 15 residues long. Germline values: CDR1 SGHDN, CDR2 FVKESK. V dropped 7 bases and J dropped 3 bases, with 19 bases sitting between them. The CDR3 here is CASTPGAVGGYEQYF. The CDR3 DNA reads as TGTGCCAGCACCCCGGGTGCCGTAGGTGGCTACGAGCAGTACTTC.

The gene calls are TRBV5-1 and TRBJ1-3; D is unresolved. Germline assignment: CDR1 SGHRS and CDR2 YFSETQ. This CDR3 spans 15 amino acids. V was trimmed by 0 bases and J by 2 bases, leaving 9 bases between them. CDR3 DNA: TGCGCCAGCAGCTTGGCCGAGGGCGCTGGAAACACCATATATTTT. This encodes CASSLAEGAGNTIYF.

As regards this clone: A much larger clone sits a single nucleotide away, making a read error possible. The chain recombines TRBV7-2 with TRBJ1-5; possibly TRBD1 for D (5 bases). V was trimmed by 5 bases and J by 4 bases, leaving 12 bases between them. The CDR3 runs to 14 residues. Germline V gene sequence: CDR1 SGHTA, CDR2 FQGNSA. The chain's CDR3 is CASSRGGGNQPQHF. CDR3 nucleotide sequence: TGTGCCAGCAGCCGGGGGGGAGGGAATCAGCCCCAGCATTTT.